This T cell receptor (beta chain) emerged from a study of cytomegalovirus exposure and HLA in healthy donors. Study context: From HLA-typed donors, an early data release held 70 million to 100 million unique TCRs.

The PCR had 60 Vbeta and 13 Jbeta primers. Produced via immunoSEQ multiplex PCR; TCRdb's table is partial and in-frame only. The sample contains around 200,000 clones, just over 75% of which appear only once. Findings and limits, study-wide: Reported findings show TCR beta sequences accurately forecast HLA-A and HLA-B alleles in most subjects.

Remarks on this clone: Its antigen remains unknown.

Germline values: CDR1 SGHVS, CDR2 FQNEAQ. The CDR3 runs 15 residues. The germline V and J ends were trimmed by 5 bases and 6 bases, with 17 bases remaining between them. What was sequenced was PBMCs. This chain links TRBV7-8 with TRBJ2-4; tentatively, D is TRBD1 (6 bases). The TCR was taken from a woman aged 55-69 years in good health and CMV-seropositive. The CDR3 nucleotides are TGTGCCAGCAGCCCGCAAAACAGGGTGGGAAACATTCAGTACTTC. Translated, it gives CASSPQNRVGNIQYF.